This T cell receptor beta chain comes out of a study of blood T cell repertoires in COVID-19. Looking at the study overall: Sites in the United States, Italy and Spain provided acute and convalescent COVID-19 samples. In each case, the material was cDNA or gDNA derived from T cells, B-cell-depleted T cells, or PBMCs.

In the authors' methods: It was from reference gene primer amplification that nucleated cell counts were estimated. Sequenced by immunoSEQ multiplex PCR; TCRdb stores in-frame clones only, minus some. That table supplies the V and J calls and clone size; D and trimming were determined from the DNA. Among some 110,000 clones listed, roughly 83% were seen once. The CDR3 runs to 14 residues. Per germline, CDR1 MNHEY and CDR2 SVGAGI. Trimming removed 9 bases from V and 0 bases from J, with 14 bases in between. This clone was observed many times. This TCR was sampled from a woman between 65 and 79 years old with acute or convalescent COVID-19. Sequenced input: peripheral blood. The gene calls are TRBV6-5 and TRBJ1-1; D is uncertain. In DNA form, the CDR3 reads TGTGCCAGGCGACGGGTTCGTATGAACACTGAAGCTTTCTTT. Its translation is CARRRVRMNTEAFF.